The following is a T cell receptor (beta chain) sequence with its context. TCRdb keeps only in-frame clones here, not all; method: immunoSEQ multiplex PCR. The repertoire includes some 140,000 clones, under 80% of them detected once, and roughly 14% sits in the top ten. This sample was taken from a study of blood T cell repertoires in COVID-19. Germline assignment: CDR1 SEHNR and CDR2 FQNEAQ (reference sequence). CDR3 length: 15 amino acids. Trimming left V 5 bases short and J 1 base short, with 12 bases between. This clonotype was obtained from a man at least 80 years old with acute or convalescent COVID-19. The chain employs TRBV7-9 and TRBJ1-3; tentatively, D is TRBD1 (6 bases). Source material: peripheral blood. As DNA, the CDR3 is TGTGCCAGCAGCGCCGTCACAGGGTCTGGAAACACCATATATTTT. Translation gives CASSAVTGSGNTIYF.